These T cell receptor beta chains were read from a single sample in a study of blood T cell repertoires in COVID-19. The data were produced by immunoSEQ multiplex PCR, yet TCRdb's version contains in-frame clones alone and is incomplete. The sample lists 150,000 to 200,000 clones; 86% were seen once. The material sequenced was peripheral blood. The source of these receptors is a man in his sixties or seventies with acute or convalescent COVID-19. Both conserved end residues are part of each CDR3. The D gene is left open where the match is weak.

- TRBJ1-1 TRBV28 CASSGGGPLTEAFF TGTGCCAGCAGCGGGGGGGGACCCCTAACTGAAGCTTTCTTT
- TRBJ1-4 TRBV25-1 CASSDTTGPGEKLFF TGTGCCAGCAGTGATACTACAGGGCCTGGGGAAAAACTGTTTTTT
- TRBJ1-5 TRBV12-1 CASSFGGTGGGSNQPQHF TGTGCCAGCAGCTTTGGAGGGACAGGGGGCGGTAGCAATCAGCCCCAGCATTTT
TRBD1 TRBJ2-1 TRBV10-3 CAIRGQSDEQFF TGTGCCATCAGGGGACAGTCGGATGAGCAGTTCTTC
- TRBJ2-2 TRBV19 CASSMVDFTGELFF TGTGCCAGTAGTATGGTCGACTTCACCGGGGAGCTGTTTTTT
TRBD1 TRBJ2-7 TRBV6-5 CASSYSPTGQAYEQYF TGTGCCAGCAGTTATTCGCCAACGGGACAGGCCTACGAGCAGTACTTC
TRBD2 TRBJ2-1 TRBV5-4 CASSLATSGRVNEQFF TGTGCCAGCAGCTTGGCCACTAGCGGGAGGGTCAATGAGCAGTTCTTC
TRBD2 TRBJ2-7 TRBV7-2 CASSLGSGGPSYEQYF TGTGCCAGCAGCTTAGGAAGCGGGGGGCCGAGCTACGAGCAGTACTTC
TRBD1 TRBJ1-5 TRBV2 CASSELPRGSNQPQHF TGTGCCAGCAGTGAGTTGCCCAGGGGGAGCAATCAGCCCCAGCATTTT
- TRBJ1-2 TRBV7-2 CASSSGRQGGYTF TGTGCCAGCAGCTCGGGTAGGCAGGGAGGCTACACCTTC
TRBD1 TRBJ2-1 TRBV20-1 CSASSLGQGGLGEQFF TGCAGTGCTAGTTCATTGGGACAGGGAGGTCTAGGTGAGCAGTTCTTC
TRBD2 TRBJ2-7 TRBV4-1 CASSLGTSDYEQYF TGCGCCAGCAGCCTCGGGACTAGCGACTACGAGCAGTACTTC
TRBD1 TRBJ1-2 TRBV6-1 CASSKQGDGYTF TGTGCCAGCAGTAAACAGGGGGACGGCTACACCTTC
TRBD2 TRBJ2-7 TRBV6-1 CASSERGTSGSFGTISYEQYF TGTGCCAGCAGTGAACGCGGGACTAGCGGGAGTTTTGGGACCATATCCTACGAGCAGTACTTC
TRBD2 TRBJ2-7 TRBV5-1 CASSSTLASDSYEQYF TGCGCCAGCAGCTCTACACTAGCGTCAGACTCCTACGAGCAGTACTTC
- TRBJ1-1 TRBV5-1 CASSLAQGLSRANTEAFF TGCGCCAGCAGCTTGGCCCAGGGGTTGTCTAGGGCCAACACTGAAGCTTTCTTT
- TRBJ1-4 TRBV19 CASSIGRANEKLFF TGTGCCAGTAGTATCGGCAGGGCCAATGAAAAACTGTTTTTT
TRBD1 TRBJ2-5 TRBV11-2 CASSYLLGQGGLETQYF TGTGCCAGCAGCTACTTGCTGGGACAGGGCGGTTTGGAGACCCAGTACTTC
- TRBJ2-7 TRBV3-1/TRBV3-2 CASSQGAAPPPYF TGTGCCAGCAGCCAAGGGGCAGCACCGCCCCCGTACTTC
- TRBJ1-1 TRBV7-9 CASSPFSEAFF TGTGCCAGCAGCCCTTTCTCTGAAGCTTTCTTT
TRBD1 TRBJ1-5 TRBV27 CASSSTWDRVTLNQPQHF TGTGCCAGCAGTTCCACTTGGGACAGGGTGACGCTCAATCAGCCCCAGCATTTT
- TRBJ2-5 TRBV9 CASSVEGKGETQYF TGTGCCAGCAGCGTAGAGGGGAAAGGGGAGACCCAGTACTTC
TRBD1 TRBJ1-6 TRBV7-2 CASSLVTTGDSPLHF TGTGCCAGCAGCTTAGTTACGACAGGGGATTCACCCCTCCACTTT
- TRBJ1-4 TRBV4-1 CASSQKGATNEKLFF TGCGCCAGCAGCCAAAAAGGGGCAACTAATGAAAAACTGTTTTTT
- TRBJ1-2 TRBV28 CASSYMFYGYTF TGTGCCAGCAGTTATATGTTTTATGGCTACACCTTC
- TRBJ1-5 TRBV10-1 CASSERRGRNQPQHF TGCGCCAGCAGTGAGAGGAGGGGCCGCAATCAGCCCCAGCATTTT